These 7 T cell receptor beta chains originate from one sample sequenced in a study of T cell responses to AZD1222 COVID-19 vaccine. Sequencing was performed with immunoSEQ multiplex PCR; in TCRdb, only in-frame clones are kept and a portion is missing. This table holds about 120,000 clones, 88% found once. The material was peripheral blood, obtained on day 0 of AZD1222 vaccination. These TCRs come from an adult in good health.

The chain carries TRBV18 and TRBJ1-3; a weak D match, TRBD1 (6 bases). This CDR3 spans 16 amino acids. CDR1 is KGHSH, CDR2 LQKENI, per germline. Trimming cost V 6 bases and J 0 bases, with 15 bases left between them. The CDR3 reads CASSPLDSLSGNTIYF. CDR3 DNA sequence: TGTGCCAGCTCGCCTTTGGACAGTCTCTCTGGAAACACCATATATTTT. Complete variable domain (other parts from reference TRBV18 and TRBJ1-3): NAGVMQNPRHLVRRRGQEARLRCSPMKGHSHVYWYRQLPEEGLKFMVYLQKENIIDESGMPKERFSAEFPKEGPSILRIQQVVRGDSAAYFCASSPLDSLSGNTIYFGEGSWLTVV.

Here the CDR3 DNA reads TGTGCCAGCAGTGATGAACAGCCCCAGCATTTT. It yields the protein CASSDEQPQHF. The genes are TRBV6-1 and TRBJ1-5; D is undetermined. Looked up from germline, CDR1 is MNHNS and CDR2 is SASEGT. The ends were cut back, 3 bases at V and 7 bases at J, with 4 bases in the middle. The length of the CDR3 is 11 residues.

CDR3 coding DNA: TGTGCCAGCAGCTTCGGCGGGGGGAATTACAATGAGCAGTTCTTC. It yields the protein CASSFGGGNYNEQFF. The chain is built from TRBV7-3 and TRBJ2-1, with 8 bases aligning to TRBD2. Germline values: CDR1 SGHTA, CDR2 FQGTGA. The CDR3 length is 15 residues. Trimming at V came to 3 bases and at J to 4 bases, leaving 5 bases not matched to a gene.

Concerning this clone: The junction shows a germline mismatch at one end, possibly a read error. CDR3 sequence: CASREVGGGGNQPQHF. CDR3 bases: TGTGCCAGCAGGGAAGTGGGTGGAGGCGGCAATCAGCCCCAGCATTTT. V is TRBV6-1 and J is TRBJ1-5, with no clear D. Germline values: CDR1 MNHNS, CDR2 SASEGT. The CDR3 contains 16 residues.

This clone has only a few counts. The J gene is TRBJ2-7, the V gene TRBV13; 9 bases are a match to TRBD1. Per the germline V gene, CDR1 is PRHDT and CDR2 is FYEKMQ (reference sequence). The CDR3 contains 15 residues. Trimming removed 2 bases from V and 5 bases from J; junction bases left unmatched: 7. The CDR3 DNA follows: TGTGCCAGCAGCTTATCGTGGGGACAGGGTAACGAGCAGTACTTC. Its translation is CASSLSWGQGNEQYF.

This CDR3 reads CASSEEWGTGRHQPQHF. In DNA, the CDR3 is TGCGCCAGCAGTGAGGAGTGGGGGACAGGGAGGCATCAGCCCCAGCATTTT. The J gene is TRBJ1-5, the V gene TRBV10-1; the match to TRBD1 covers 9 bases. In germline, CDR1 is WNHNN, CDR2 SYGVQD (reference sequence). Germline trimming cut 2 bases from V and 5 bases from J; bases unmatched to any gene: 10. This CDR3 is built from 17 residues.

V and J are TRBV6-5 and TRBJ2-5, with no clear D. V lost 2 bases and J lost 1, with 8 bases in between. The CDR3 is 14 residues long. Germline V gene sequence: CDR1 MNHEY, CDR2 SVGAGI. CDR3 in DNA: TGTGCCAGCAGTTACCAAAGACCCCAAGAGACCCAGTACTTC. It specifies CASSYQRPQETQYF.